A selection of T cell receptor beta chains follows, all from one sample in a study of cytomegalovirus exposure and HLA in healthy donors. Repertoires were generated with immunoSEQ multiplex PCR, while TCRdb's copy carries only in-frame clones and drops some. The table lists roughly 150,000 clones, about 75% of them singletons. Sequencing was performed on PBMCs. Every receptor here comes from a man aged 18 to 29 in good health and CMV-seropositive. Each CDR3 is given with its conserved first and last residue.

V: TRBV14; J: TRBJ2-5; CDR3: CASSQEGRLETQYF
V: TRBV27; J: TRBJ2-1; CDR3: CASSYGLTTYNEQFF
V: TRBV30; J: TRBJ1-2; CDR3: CAWGFSETTF
V: TRBV5-4; J: TRBJ1-2; CDR3: CASSLITGYGYTF
V: TRBV7-8; J: TRBJ1-2; CDR3: CASSRIQVGAGAGYPF
V: TRBV6-5; J: TRBJ2-6; CDR3: CASSHSSGANVLTF
V: TRBV7-2; J: TRBJ2-3; CDR3: CASSLSRVGRRDTQYF
V: TRBV7-9; J: TRBJ2-3; CDR3: CASSSAGTSGSTDTQYF
V: TRBV5-4; J: TRBJ2-1; CDR3: CASSLEGVGQGRNEQFF
V: TRBV5-6; J: TRBJ2-1; CDR3: CASSLPWTSGSGEQFF
V: TRBV6-5; J: TRBJ2-7; CDR3: CASSPLLAISYEQYF
V: TRBV9; J: TRBJ2-5; CDR3: CASSGLGTSGSGRQETQYF
V: TRBV4-2; J: TRBJ2-4; CDR3: CASSPSSGRVLEAKNIQYF
V: TRBV18; J: TRBJ1-4; CDR3: CASSPGRGLEKLFF
V: TRBV6-5; J: TRBJ1-2; CDR3: CASSYGRVRFGYPF
V: TRBV28; J: TRBJ1-3; CDR3: CASSLVEGHTIYF
V: TRBV2; J: TRBJ2-5; CDR3: CASSISPAGVGETQYF
V: TRBV27; J: TRBJ1-5; CDR3: CASRFQGQPQHF
V: TRBV15; J: TRBJ2-7; CDR3: CATSRDPLGGSRSYEQYF
V: TRBV21-1; J: TRBJ2-3; CDR3: CASIGTSGCTDTQYF
V: TRBV5-1; J: TRBJ1-2; CDR3: CASSLRSMVESAGEGYTF
V: TRBV2; J: TRBJ2-6; CDR3: CASSEAGTRVSGANVLTF
V: TRBV28; J: TRBJ2-3; CDR3: CASGRATDTQYF
V: TRBV7-8; J: TRBJ2-1; CDR3: CASSDTGLAGGRDEQFF
V: TRBV5-1; J: TRBJ2-7; CDR3: CASSLGLGLHEQYF
V: TRBV7-8; J: TRBJ2-3; CDR3: CASSLSSDTQYF
V: TRBV9; J: TRBJ1-6; CDR3: CASSVDEQGNSPLHF
V: TRBV14; J: TRBJ2-7; CDR3: CASSLGTSGRFRYEQYF
V: TRBV15; J: TRBJ2-1; CDR3: CATSVDGGSYNEQFF
V: TRBV29-1; J: TRBJ1-1; CDR3: CSVVSGDPTAFF
V: TRBV28; J: TRBJ2-3; CDR3: CASSRTKDTQYF
V: TRBV2; J: TRBJ2-5; CDR3: CASSLSGSRGTQYF
V: TRBV19; J: TRBJ1-3; CDR3: CAAGRGRNTIYF